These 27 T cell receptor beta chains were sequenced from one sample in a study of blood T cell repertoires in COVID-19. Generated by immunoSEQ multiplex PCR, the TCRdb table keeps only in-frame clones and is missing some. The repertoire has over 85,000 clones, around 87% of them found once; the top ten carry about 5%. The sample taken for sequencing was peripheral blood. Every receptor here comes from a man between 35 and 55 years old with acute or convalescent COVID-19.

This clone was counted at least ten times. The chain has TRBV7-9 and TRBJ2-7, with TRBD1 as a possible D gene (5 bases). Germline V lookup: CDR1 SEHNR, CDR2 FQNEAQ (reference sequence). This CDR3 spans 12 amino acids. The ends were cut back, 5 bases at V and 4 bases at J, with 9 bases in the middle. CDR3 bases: TGTGCCAGCAGCGCTCAGGGTTACGAGCAGTACTTC. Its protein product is CASSAQGYEQYF.

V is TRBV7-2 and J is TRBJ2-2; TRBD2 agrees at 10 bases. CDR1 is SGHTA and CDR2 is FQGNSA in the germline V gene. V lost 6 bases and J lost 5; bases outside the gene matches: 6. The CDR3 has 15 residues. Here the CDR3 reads CASRQTSGVTGELFF. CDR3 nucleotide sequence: TGTGCCAGCAGACAAACTAGCGGGGTGACCGGGGAGCTGTTTTTT.

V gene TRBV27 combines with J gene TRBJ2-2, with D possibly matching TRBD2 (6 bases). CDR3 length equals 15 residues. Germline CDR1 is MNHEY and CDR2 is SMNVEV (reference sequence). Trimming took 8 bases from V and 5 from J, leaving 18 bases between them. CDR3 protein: CASRRPTGRTGELFF. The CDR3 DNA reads TGTGCCAGCCGTCGGCCAACGGGGAGGACCGGGGAGCTGTTTTTT.

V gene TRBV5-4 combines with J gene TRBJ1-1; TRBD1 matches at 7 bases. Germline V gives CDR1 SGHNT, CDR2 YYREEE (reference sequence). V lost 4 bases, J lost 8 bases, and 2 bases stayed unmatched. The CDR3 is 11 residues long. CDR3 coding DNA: TGTGCCAGCAGCCTGGACAGGGAAGCTTTCTTT. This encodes CASSLDREAFF.

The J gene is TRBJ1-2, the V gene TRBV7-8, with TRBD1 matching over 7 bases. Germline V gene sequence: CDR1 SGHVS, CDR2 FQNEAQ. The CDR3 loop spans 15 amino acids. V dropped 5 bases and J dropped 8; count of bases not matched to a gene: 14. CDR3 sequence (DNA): TGTGCCAGCAGCCTACCAATAACAGGGGTTGAAGGCTACACCTTC. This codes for CASSLPITGVEGYTF.

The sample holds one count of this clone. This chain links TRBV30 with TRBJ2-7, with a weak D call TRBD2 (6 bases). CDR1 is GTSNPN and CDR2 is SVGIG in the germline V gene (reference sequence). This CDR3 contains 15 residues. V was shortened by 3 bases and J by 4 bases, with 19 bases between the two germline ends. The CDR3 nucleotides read TGTGCCTGGAGCACACCGGGACTCGGAGGATACGAGCAGTACTTC. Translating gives CAWSTPGLGGYEQYF.

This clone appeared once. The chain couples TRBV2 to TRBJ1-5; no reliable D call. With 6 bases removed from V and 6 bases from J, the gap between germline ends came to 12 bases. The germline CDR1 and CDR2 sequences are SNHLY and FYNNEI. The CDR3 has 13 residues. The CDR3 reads CASSAEPTQPQHF. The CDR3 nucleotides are TGTGCCAGCAGCGCTGAGCCTACTCAGCCCCAGCATTTT.

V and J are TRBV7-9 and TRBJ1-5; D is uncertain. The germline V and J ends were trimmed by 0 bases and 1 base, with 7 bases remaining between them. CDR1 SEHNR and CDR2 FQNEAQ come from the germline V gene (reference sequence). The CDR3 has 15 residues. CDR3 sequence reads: CASSLAGGSNQPQHF. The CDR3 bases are TGTGCCAGCAGCTTAGCGGGAGGCAGCAATCAGCCCCAGCATTTT.

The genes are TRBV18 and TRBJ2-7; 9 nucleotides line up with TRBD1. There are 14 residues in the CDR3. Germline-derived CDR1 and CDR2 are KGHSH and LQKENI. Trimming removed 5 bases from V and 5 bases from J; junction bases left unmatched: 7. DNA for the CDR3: TGTGCCAGCTCAGCACAGGGGGCTTTCAACGAGCAGTACTTC. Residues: CASSAQGAFNEQYF.

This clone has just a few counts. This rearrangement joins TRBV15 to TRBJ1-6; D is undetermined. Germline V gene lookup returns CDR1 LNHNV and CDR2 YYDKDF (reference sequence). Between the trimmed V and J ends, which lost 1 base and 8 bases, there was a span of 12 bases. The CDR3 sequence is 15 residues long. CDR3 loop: CATSRVDFVDSPLHF. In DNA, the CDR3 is TGTGCCACCAGCAGAGTAGATTTTGTGGATTCACCCCTCCACTTT. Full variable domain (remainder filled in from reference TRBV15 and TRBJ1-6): DAMVIQNPRYQVTQFGKPVTLSCSQTLNHNVMYWYQQKSSQAPKLLFHYYDKDFNNEADTPDNFQSRRPNTSFCFLDIRSPGLGDTAMYLCATSRVDFVDSPLHFGNGTRLTVT.

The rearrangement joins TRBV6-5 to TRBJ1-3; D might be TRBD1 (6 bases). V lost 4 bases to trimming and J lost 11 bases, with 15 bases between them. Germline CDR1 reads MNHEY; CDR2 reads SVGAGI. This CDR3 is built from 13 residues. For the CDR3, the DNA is TGTGCCAGCAGTTTACAGGGAAAGGGAGCCATATATTTT. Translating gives CASSLQGKGAIYF.

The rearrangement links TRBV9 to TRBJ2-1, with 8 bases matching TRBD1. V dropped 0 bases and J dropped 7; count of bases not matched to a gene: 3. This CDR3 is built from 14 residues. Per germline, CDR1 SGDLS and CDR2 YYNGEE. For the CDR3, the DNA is TGTGCCAGCAGCGTAGGCGGACAGGGAAATGAGCAGTTCTTC. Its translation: CASSVGGQGNEQFF.

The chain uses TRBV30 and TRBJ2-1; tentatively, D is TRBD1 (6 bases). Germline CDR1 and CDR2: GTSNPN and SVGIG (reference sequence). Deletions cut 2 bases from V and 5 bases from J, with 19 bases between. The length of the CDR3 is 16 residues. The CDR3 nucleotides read TGTGCCTGGAGTTATGATGGGACAATTTTTAACAATGAGCAGTTCTTC. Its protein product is CAWSYDGTIFNNEQFF.

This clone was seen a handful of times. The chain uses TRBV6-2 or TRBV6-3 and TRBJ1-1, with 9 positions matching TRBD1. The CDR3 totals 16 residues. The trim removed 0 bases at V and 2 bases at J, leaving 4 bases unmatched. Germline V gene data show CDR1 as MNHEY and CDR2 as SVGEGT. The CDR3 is CASSYSRDRVNTEAFF. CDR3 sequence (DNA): TGTGCCAGCAGTTACTCCCGGGACAGGGTTAACACTGAAGCTTTCTTT.

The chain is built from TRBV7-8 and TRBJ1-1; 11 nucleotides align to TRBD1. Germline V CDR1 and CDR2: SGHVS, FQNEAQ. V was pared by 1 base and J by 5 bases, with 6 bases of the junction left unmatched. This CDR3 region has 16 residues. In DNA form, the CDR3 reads TGTGCCAGCAGCTTAGGGACAGGGGGCAGAGGTACTGAAGCTTTCTTT. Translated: CASSLGTGGRGTEAFF.

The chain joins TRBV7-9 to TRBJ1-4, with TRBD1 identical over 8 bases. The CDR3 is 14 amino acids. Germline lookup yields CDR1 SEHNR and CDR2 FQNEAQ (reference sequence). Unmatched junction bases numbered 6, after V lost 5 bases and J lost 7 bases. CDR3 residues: CASSRGQGGEKLFF. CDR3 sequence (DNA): TGTGCCAGCAGCCGCGGACAGGGCGGTGAAAAACTGTTTTTT.

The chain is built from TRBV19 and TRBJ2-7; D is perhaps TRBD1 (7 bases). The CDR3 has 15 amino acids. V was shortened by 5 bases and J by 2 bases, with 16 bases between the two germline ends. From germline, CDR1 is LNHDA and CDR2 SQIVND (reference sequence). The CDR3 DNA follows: TGTGCCAGTAGTCCCTCAGGGGGGCCCACCTACGAGCAGTACTTC. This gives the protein CASSPSGGPTYEQYF.

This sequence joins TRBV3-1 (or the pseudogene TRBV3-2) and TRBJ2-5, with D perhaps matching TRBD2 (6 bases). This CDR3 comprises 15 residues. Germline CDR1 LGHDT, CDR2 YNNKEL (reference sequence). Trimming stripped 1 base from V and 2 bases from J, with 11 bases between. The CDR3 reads CASSQGRGPQETQYF. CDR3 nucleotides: TGTGCCAGCAGCCAAGGGAGGGGCCCTCAAGAGACCCAGTACTTC.

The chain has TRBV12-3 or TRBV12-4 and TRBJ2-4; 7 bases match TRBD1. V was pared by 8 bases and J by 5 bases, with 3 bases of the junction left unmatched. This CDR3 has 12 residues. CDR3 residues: CASRGQQNIQYF. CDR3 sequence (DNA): TGTGCCAGCCGGGGACAGCAAAACATTCAGTACTTC.

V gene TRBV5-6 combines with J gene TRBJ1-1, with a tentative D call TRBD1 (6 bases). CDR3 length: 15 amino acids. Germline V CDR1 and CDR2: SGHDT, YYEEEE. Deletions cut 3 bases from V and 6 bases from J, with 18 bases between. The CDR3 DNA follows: TGTGCCAGCAGCTATGGACAGACCGTTAGGGCTGAAGCTTTCTTT. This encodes CASSYGQTVRAEAFF.

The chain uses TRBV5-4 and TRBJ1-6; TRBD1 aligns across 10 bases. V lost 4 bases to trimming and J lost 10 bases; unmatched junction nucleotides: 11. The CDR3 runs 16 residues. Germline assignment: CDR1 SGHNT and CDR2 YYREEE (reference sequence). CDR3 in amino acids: CASSTTGGLEGSPLHF. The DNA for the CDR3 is TGTGCCAGCAGCACGACAGGGGGCTTGGAAGGGTCACCCCTCCACTTT.

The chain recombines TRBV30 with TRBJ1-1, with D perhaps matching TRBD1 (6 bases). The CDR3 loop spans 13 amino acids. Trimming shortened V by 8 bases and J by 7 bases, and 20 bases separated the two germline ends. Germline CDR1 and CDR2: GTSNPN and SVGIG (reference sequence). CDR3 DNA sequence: TGTGCCGCCCGGACAGATCCTTTTTTTGAAGCTTTCTTT. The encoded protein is CAARTDPFFEAFF.

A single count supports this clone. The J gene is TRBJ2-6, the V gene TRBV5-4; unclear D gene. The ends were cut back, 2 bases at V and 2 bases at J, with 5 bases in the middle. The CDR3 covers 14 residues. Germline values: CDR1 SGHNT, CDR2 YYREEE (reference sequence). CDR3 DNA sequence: TGTGCCAGCAGCTTCTCAGCTGGGGCCAACGTCCTGACTTTC. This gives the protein CASSFSAGANVLTF.

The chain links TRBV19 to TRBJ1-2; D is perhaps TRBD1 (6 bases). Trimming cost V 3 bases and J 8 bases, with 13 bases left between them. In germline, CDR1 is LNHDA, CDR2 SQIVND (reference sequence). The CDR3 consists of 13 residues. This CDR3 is CASSISGAKGYTF. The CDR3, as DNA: TGTGCCAGTAGTATTTCAGGGGCGAAGGGCTACACCTTC. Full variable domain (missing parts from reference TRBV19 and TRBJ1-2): DGGITQSPKYLFRKEGQNVTLSCEQNLNHDAMYWYRQDPGQGLRLIYYSQIVNDFQKGDIAEGYSVSREKKESFPLTVTSAQKNPTAFYLCASSISGAKGYTFGSGTRLTVV.

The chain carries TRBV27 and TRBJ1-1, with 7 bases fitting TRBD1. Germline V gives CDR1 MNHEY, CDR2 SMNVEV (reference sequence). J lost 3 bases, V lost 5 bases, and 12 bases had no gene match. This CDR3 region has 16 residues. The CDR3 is CASSLRTGRRDTEAFF. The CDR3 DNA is TGTGCCAGCAGTCTTAGGACAGGTCGTCGTGACACTGAAGCTTTCTTT.

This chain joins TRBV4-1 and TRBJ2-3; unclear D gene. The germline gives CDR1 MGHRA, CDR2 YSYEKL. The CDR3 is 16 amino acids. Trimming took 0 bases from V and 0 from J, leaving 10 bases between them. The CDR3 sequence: CASSQEAGTSTDTQYF. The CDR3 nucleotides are TGCGCCAGCAGCCAAGAGGCAGGAACTAGCACAGATACGCAGTATTTT.

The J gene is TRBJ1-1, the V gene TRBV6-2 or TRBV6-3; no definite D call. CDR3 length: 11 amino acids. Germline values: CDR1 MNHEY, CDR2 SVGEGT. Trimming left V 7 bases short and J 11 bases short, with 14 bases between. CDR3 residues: CASTPGGFAFF. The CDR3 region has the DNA TGTGCCAGCACCCCCGGAGGGTTCGCTTTCTTT.